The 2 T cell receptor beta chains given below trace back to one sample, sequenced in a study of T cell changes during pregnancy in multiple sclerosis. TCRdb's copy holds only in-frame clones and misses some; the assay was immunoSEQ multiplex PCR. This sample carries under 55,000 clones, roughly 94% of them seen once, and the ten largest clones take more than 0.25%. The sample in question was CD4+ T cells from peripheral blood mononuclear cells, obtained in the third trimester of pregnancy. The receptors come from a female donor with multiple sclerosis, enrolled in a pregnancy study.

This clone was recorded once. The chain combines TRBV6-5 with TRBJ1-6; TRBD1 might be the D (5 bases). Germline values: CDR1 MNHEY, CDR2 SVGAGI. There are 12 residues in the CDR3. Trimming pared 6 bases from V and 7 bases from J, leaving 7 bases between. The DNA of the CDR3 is TGTGCCAGCAGGGGGGGGAATTCACCCCTCCACTTT. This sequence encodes CASRGGNSPLHF.

CDR3 protein: CASSFGLGQGYTF. The DNA of the CDR3 is TGTGCCAGCAGCTTCGGTTTGGGGCAGGGCTACACCTTC. This chain uses TRBV11-3 with TRBJ1-2; perhaps TRBD1 as D (5 bases). The CDR3 is made up of 13 amino acids. Germline V gene sequence: CDR1 SGHNT, CDR2 YENEEA. Trimming pared 3 bases from V and 8 bases from J, leaving 13 bases between.